This paragraph covers one T cell receptor (beta chain) sequence. Unique molecular identifiers (one per individual cDNA molecule) were attached. A single record per CDR3 protein comes from TCRdb applying MiXCR to the 5' RACE reads. Here the sample spans roughly 50,000 distinct CDR3 sequences, around 8% being singletons. The sample belongs to a study of early T cells in non-severe SARS-CoV-2 infection. The overall study: Chains from this unsorted whole-blood bulk RNA could not be paired.

Sample: whole blood. The TCR comes from an adult who was a healthcare worker with PCR-confirmed SARS-CoV-2 infection or an uninfected control (not recorded which).

The CDR3 sequence: CASSDFTGTEAFF. The CDR3 region has the DNA TGTGCCAGCAGTGACTTTACAGGGACTGAAGCTTTCTTT. The chain has TRBV6-4 and TRBJ1-1; tentative D call: TRBD1 (6 bases). Trimming removed 1 base at V and 5 bases at J, with 8 bases between. The CDR3 is 13 residues long. CDR1 is MRHNA, CDR2 SNTAGT, per germline.